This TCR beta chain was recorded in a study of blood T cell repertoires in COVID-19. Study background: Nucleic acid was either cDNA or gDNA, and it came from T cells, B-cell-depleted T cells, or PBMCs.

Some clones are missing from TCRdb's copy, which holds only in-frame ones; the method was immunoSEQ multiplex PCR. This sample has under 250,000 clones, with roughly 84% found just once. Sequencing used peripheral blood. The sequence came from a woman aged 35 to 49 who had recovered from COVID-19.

The CDR3 bases are TGTGCCAGCAGGGACACAAGCTCCTACAATGAGCAGTTCTTC. It encodes CASRDTSSYNEQFF. The rearrangement links TRBV6-5 to TRBJ2-1; weak D call: TRBD1 (5 bases). Deletions cut 6 bases from V and 0 bases from J, with 9 bases between. The CDR3 sequence is 14 residues long. The germline CDR1 and CDR2 sequences are MNHEY and SVGAGI.